This is a list of T cell receptor beta chains from one sample in a study of blood T cell repertoires in COVID-19. This table comes from immunoSEQ multiplex PCR, and its TCRdb copy is limited to in-frame clones, with some not included. This table holds approximately 200,000 clones, roughly 80% found once. Source material: peripheral blood. The receptors come from a woman in her twenties or thirties with acute or convalescent COVID-19. The CDR3 runs from the conserved cysteine through the conserved F or W. A D gene is named only where the DNA matches it firmly. Clone size is stated in some rows and not others, as once, few, many or a class when expanded.

TRBJ1-1,TRBV28,15,TRBD1,-,TGTGCCAGCAGACTTACCCAGGGGGCGGGGACTGAAGCTTTCTTT,CASRLTQGAGTEAFF
TRBJ1-2,TRBV9,14,-,-,TGTGCCAGCAGCGTAGGTATAGGGGACTATGGCTACACCTTC,CASSVGIGDYGYTF
TRBJ1-5,TRBV7-8,14,-,once,TGTGCCAGCAGCTTAGTGAGGGTTGGTCAGCCCCAGCATTTT,CASSLVRVGQPQHF
TRBJ2-7,TRBV2,14,-,-,TGTGCCAGCAGTGAAGGAGCGGCAGGGGGGGAGCAGTACTTC,CASSEGAAGGEQYF
TRBJ1-3,TRBV28,14,TRBD1,-,TGTGCCAGCAGAATTACAGGGGTCGGAAACACCATATATTTT,CASRITGVGNTIYF
TRBJ2-2,TRBV7-3,15,-,-,TGTGCCAGCAGCGCCGGCCCCGCTAGGCCCGGGGAGCTGTTTTTT,CASSAGPARPGELFF
TRBJ1-5,TRBV19,13,-,few,TGTGCCAGTAGTATTGGGGGGTTTCAGCCCCAGCATTTT,CASSIGGFQPQHF
TRBJ1-4,TRBV28,12,-,-,TGTGCCAGCAGTTCACCCAGTGAAAAACTGTTTTTT,CASSSPSEKLFF
TRBJ1-2,TRBV19,15,TRBD1,-,TGTGCCAGTAGTTTCAACAGGGGGCGCGGTCCCCCCAACACCTTC,CASSFNRGRGPPNTF
TRBJ1-4,TRBV14,14,TRBD1,once,TGTGCCAGCAGCCCCCCGGGACAGGGACGAAAACTGTTTTTT,CASSPPGQGRKLFF
TRBJ2-5,TRBV5-6,16,TRBD2,-,TGTGCCAGCAGCTACGGACTAGCGGGGGAAGGAGAGACCCAGTACTTC,CASSYGLAGEGETQYF
TRBJ1-1,TRBV7-9,15,-,-,TGTGCCAGCAGCTCAGGACAGTTCCGCGGCACTGAAGCTTTCTTT,CASSSGQFRGTEAFF
TRBJ2-4,TRBV6-1,17,-,-,TGTGCCAGCAGTGAAGCGCCGGTGACAGGCTTCAAAAACATTCAGTACTTC,CASSEAPVTGFKNIQYF
TRBJ2-7,TRBV6-5,15,-,-,TGTGCCAGCAGACCCACCCTCCTCGGCGGATACGAGCAGTACTTC,CASRPTLLGGYEQYF
TRBJ2-4,TRBV28,16,-,-,TGTGCCAGCAGTCCCATACAGAGCCTAGCCAAAAACATTCAGTACTTC,CASSPIQSLAKNIQYF
TRBJ2-2,TRBV19,11,-,-,TGTGCCACTTCGTTCACCGGGGAGCTGTTTTTT,CATSFTGELFF
TRBJ1-5,TRBV29-1,12,TRBD1,-,TGCAGCGTCCAAACAGGGGAACAGCCCCAGCATTTT,CSVQTGEQPQHF
TRBJ2-1,TRBV6-2/TRBV6-3,16,-,-,TGTGCCAGCAGTTACTCGATTCCCAGAACCTACAATGAGCAGTTCTTC,CASSYSIPRTYNEQFF
TRBJ2-2,TRBV2,14,-,many,TGTGCCAGCAGGTCTAGCGTTAACACCGGGGAGCTGTTTTTT,CASRSSVNTGELFF
TRBJ2-1,TRBV28,18,TRBD2,-,TGTGCCAGCACCCCGACTAGCGGGGACCTCCGAGCCTACAATGAGCAGTTCTTC,CASTPTSGDLRAYNEQFF
TRBJ1-6,TRBV27,14,-,-,TGTGCCAGCAGTTTCTTATTCCTGAATTCACCCCTCCACTTT,CASSFLFLNSPLHF
TRBJ2-1,TRBV11-2,14,TRBD1,-,TGTGCCAGCAGCCCGACAGGGTCAGGAGGTGAGCAGTTCTTC,CASSPTGSGGEQFF
TRBJ1-2,TRBV6-4,15,-,-,TGTGCCAGCAGCGCCGAACCTCAGCGCTTCTATGGCTACACCTTC,CASSAEPQRFYGYTF
TRBJ1-1,TRBV27,12,-,-,TGTGCCAGCAGTTTACAGGGAGGGGATGCTTTCTTT,CASSLQGGDAFF
TRBJ2-1,TRBV2,12,-,once,TGTGCCAGCGGGCGTAGCCGGGGTGAGCAGTTCTTC,CASGRSRGEQFF
TRBJ2-7,TRBV5-1,15,-,-,TGCGCCAGCAGCTTGGGCCAGCGGGACACCTACGAGCAGTACTTC,CASSLGQRDTYEQYF
TRBJ1-5,TRBV5-5,16,-,many,TGTGCCAGCAGCTTGACGGACACTTCCGACTATCAGCCCCAGCATTTT,CASSLTDTSDYQPQHF
TRBJ1-2,TRBV27,14,TRBD1,-,TGTGCCAGCAGTCGGGACAGTTGGAACTATGGCTACACCTTC,CASSRDSWNYGYTF